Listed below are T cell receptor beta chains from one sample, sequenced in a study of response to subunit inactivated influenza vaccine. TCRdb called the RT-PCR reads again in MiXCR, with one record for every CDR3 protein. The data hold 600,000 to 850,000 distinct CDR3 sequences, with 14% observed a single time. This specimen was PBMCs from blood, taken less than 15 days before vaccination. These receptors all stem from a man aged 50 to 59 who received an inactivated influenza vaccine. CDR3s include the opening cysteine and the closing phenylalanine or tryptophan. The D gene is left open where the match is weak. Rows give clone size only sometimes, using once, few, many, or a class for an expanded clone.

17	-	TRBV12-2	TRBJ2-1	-	CASRRSAGLAGGAEQFF	TGTGCAAGTCGCCGGTCAGCGGGACTAGCGGGGGGGGCTGAGCAGTTCTTC
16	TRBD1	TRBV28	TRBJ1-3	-	CASSSFPGGAGNTIYF	TGTGCCAGCAGTTCATTCCCAGGGGGCGCTGGAAACACCATATATTTT
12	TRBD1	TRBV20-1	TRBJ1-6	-	CSGGTGDSPLHF	TGCAGTGGCGGGACAGGGGATTCACCCCTCCACTTT
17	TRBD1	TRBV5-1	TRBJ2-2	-	CASSTGQAAGRTGELFF	TGCGCCAGCAGCACGGGACAGGCCGCCGGTCGCACCGGGGAGCTGTTTTTT
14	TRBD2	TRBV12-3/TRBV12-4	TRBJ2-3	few	CASCAGESTDTQYF	TGTGCCAGTTGCGCGGGGGAGAGCACAGATACGCAGTATTTT
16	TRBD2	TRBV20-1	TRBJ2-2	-	CSARDSSGRTTGELFF	TGCAGTGCTAGAGATTCTAGCGGGAGGACCACCGGGGAGCTGTTTTTT
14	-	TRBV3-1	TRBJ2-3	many	CASSQHRIADTQYF	TGTGCCAGCAGCCAACATCGGATCGCAGATACGCAGTATTTT
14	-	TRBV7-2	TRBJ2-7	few	CASSSNRATYEQYF	TGTGCCAGCAGCTCGAACAGGGCCACCTACGAGCAGTACTTC
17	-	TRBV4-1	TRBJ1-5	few	CASSQEGVGEPNQPQHF	TGCGCCAGCAGCCAAGAAGGGGTGGGGGAACCCAATCAGCCCCAGCATTTT
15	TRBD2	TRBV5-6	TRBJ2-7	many	CASGPLAGWSYEQYF	TGTGCCAGCGGCCCCCTAGCGGGATGGAGCTACGAGCAGTACTTC
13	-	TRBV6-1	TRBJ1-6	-	CASSGDLNSPLHF	TGTGCCAGCAGCGGGGACTTGAATTCACCCCTCCACTTT
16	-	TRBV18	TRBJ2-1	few	CASSPQDWSSYNEQFF	TGTGCCAGCTCTCCCCAGGACTGGAGCTCCTACAATGAGCAGTTCTTC
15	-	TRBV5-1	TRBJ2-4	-	CASSLAGVFKNIQYF	TGCGCCAGCAGCTTGGCCGGGGTCTTCAAAAACATTCAGTACTTC
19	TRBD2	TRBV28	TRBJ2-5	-	CASSLLTNDLAGGRGSQYF	TGTGCCAGCAGTTTACTAACAAATGACCTAGCGGGGGGACGGGGGTCCCAGTACTTC
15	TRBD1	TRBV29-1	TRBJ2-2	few	CSVETWDRGTGELFF	TGCAGCGTTGAGACTTGGGACAGGGGGACCGGGGAGCTGTTTTTT
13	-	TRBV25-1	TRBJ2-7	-	CASSERVSYEQYF	TGTGCCAGCAGTGAAAGGGTGAGCTACGAGCAGTACTTC
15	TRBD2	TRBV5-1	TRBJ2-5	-	CASSRAGVRQETQYF	TGCGCCAGCAGCCGCGCGGGGGTCCGCCAAGAGACCCAGTACTTC
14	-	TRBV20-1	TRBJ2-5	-	CSARSGPRRETQYF	TGCAGTGCTAGATCGGGTCCTAGGCGAGAGACCCAGTACTTC
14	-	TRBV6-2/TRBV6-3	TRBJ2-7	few	CASSPTGILWEQYF	TGTGCCAGCAGCCCCACAGGGATCTTATGGGAGCAGTACTTC
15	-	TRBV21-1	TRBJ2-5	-	CASTLNDPKRTGTTF	TGTGCCAGCACCTTGAACGACCCAAAAAGGACCGGGACAACTTTC
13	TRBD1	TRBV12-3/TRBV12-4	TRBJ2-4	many	CASSRGQGNIQYF	TGTGCCAGCAGTCGGGGACAGGGAAACATTCAGTACTTC
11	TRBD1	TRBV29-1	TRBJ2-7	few	CSVDRYGEQYF	TGCAGCGTGGACAGGTATGGCGAGCAGTACTTC
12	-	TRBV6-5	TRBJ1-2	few	CASSRHNYGYTF	TGTGCCAGCAGTAGACATAACTATGGCTACACCTTC
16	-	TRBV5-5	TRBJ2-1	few	CASSPRATQFYNEQFF	TGTGCCAGCAGCCCTAGGGCGACCCAATTCTACAATGAGCAGTTCTTC
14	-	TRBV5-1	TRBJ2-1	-	CASSFGRLPNEQFF	TGCGCCAGCAGCTTTGGACGACTGCCCAATGAGCAGTTCTTC
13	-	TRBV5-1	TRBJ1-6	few	CASSIQRDSPLHF	TGCGCCAGCAGTATCCAACGGGATTCACCCCTCCACTTT
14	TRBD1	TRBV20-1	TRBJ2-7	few	CSAPQGASAWEQYF	TGCAGTGCACCTCAGGGGGCTTCTGCGTGGGAGCAGTACTTC
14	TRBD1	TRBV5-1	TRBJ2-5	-	CASSLGTGSETQYF	TGCGCCAGCAGCTTGGGGACAGGATCAGAGACCCAGTACTTC
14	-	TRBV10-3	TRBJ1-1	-	CAISESHKQAEAFF	TGTGCCATCAGTGAGTCCCATAAGCAGGCTGAAGCTTTCTTT
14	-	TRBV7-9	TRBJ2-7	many	CASSEGQLSYEQYF	TGTGCCAGCAGTGAAGGACAGCTATCCTACGAGCAGTACTTC
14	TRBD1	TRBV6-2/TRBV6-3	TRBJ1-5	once	CASRFQGESQPQHF	TGTGCCAGCAGATTCCAGGGGGAGAGTCAGCCCCAGCATTTT
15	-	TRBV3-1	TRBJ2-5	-	CASSQDRWIQETQYF	TGTGCCAGCAGCCAAGATCGGTGGATCCAAGAGACCCAGTACTTC
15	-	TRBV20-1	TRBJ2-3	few	CSARDSGPRTDTQYF	TGCAGTGCTAGAGATAGTGGGCCCCGCACAGATACGCAGTATTTT